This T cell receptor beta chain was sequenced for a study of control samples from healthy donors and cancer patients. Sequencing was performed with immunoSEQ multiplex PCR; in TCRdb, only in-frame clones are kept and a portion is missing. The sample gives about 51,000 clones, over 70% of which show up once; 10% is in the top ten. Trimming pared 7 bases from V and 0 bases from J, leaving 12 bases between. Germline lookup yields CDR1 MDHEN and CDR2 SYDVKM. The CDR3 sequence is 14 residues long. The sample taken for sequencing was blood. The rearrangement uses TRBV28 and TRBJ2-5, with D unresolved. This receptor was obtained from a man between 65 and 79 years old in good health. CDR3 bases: TGTGCCAGCAAAACCTATCGGTACCAAGAGACCCAGTACTTC. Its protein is CASKTYRYQETQYF.